This TCR beta chain was sequenced for a study of T cell changes during pregnancy in multiple sclerosis. The CDR3 has 13 amino acids. V dropped 1 base and J dropped 7 bases, with 11 bases sitting between them. Germline V gene lookup returns CDR1 SGHKS and CDR2 YYEKEE (reference sequence). The method was immunoSEQ multiplex PCR; TCRdb's version includes in-frame clones alone and lacks a portion of them. The data show about 60,000 clones, about 96% seen once. The chain is built from TRBV5-5 and TRBJ1-1; no definite D call. The sequence came from a female donor with multiple sclerosis, enrolled in a pregnancy study. Source: CD8+ T cells from peripheral blood mononuclear cells, taken after pregnancy. CDR3 region: CASSLLESSEAFF. CDR3 coding DNA: TGTGCCAGCAGCTTGCTAGAATCGAGTGAAGCTTTCTTT.